The subject of this entry is one T cell receptor beta chain. The entry originates in a study of control samples from healthy donors and cancer patients. Using immunoSEQ multiplex PCR, the repertoire was profiled, and TCRdb retains in-frame clones only, with some absent. The table includes about 180,000 clones, about 92% detected once. The ends lost 5 bases at V and 2 bases at J; junction bases unmatched: 5. Germline CDR1 SNHLY, CDR2 FYNNEI. The CDR3 totals 14 residues. This receptor was obtained from a man aged 25 to 40 in good health. The sample consisted of blood. The rearrangement links TRBV2 to TRBJ1-1, with 7 nucleotides matching TRBD1. The CDR3 DNA is TGTGCCAGCAGTTTGGACAGGACTAACACTGAAGCTTTCTTT. It translates to CASSLDRTNTEAFF.